The clone carrying this T cell receptor beta chain was detected ten times or more. Its antigen is currently unknown. Its ends do not fully match the called genes, so a read error is possible. This entry is derived from a study of regulatory T cells in long-lasting Graves disease. Indicated time point: persistent/refractory GD, antithyroid drugs over 5 years with positive TRAb. PBMC RNA served as the TCR library source. Study findings and constraints: Persistent disease showed a preference for TRBV28, TRBJ1-2 and TRBJ2-5.

iRepertoire HTBI primers and Arm-PCR of CDR3 regions built TCR beta libraries. TCRdb processed the multiplex PCR reads anew with MiXCR; each CDR3 protein has one entry. The repertoire includes 700,000 or so distinct CDR3 sequences, roughly 30% of them detected once, and 40% to 50% sits in the top ten. The germline gives CDR1 SNHLY, CDR2 FYNNEI. CDR3 length: 15 amino acids. The genes are TRBV2 and TRBJ1-2, with unresolved D. Sequenced here: peripheral blood mononuclear cells (PBMCs), sampled when the disease was refractory, from a patient treated with antithyroid drugs. The sequence was collected from a female donor with Graves disease. The CDR3, as DNA: TGTGCCAGCAGCGAAGATTCGGGAGGATTCTATGGCTACACCTTC. It codes for CASSEDSGGFYGYTF. The full variable domain, its missing parts supplied by reference TRBV2 and TRBJ1-2, is EPEVTQTPSHQVTQMGQEVILRCVPISNHLYFYWYRQILGQKVEFLVSFYNNEISEKSEIFDDQFSVERPDGSNFTLKIRSTKLEDSAMYFCASSEDSGGFYGYTFGSGTRLTVV.